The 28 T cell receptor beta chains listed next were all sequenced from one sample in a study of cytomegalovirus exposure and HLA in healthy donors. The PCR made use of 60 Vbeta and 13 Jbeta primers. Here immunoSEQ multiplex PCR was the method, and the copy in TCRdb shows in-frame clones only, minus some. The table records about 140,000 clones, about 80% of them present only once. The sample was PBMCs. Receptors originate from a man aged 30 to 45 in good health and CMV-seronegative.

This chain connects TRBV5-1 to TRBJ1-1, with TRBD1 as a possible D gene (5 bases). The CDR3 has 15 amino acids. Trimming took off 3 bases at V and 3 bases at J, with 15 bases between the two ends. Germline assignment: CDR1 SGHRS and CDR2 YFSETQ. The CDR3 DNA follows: TGCGCCAGCAGCTCCTTAGCAGGGCAGGACACTGAAGCTTTCTTT. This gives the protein CASSSLAGQDTEAFF.

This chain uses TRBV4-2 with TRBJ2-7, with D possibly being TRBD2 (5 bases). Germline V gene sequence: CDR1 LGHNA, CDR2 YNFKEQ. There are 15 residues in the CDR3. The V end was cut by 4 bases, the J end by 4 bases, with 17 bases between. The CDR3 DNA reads TGTGCCAGCAGCCCCGCTGCCGCGGGTGGTTACGAGCAGTACTTC. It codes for CASSPAAAGGYEQYF.

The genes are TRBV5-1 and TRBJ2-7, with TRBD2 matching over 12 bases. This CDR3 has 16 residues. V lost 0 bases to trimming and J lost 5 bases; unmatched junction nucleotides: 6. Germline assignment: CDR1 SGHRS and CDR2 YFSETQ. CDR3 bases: TGCGCCAGCAGCTTGGATCTAGCGGGAGGGCCGGACGAGCAGTACTTC. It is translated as CASSLDLAGGPDEQYF.

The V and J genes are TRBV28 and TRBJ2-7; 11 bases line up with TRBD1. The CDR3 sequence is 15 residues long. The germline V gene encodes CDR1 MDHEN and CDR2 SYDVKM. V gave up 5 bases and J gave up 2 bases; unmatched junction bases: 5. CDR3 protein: CASSPRGQGAYEQYF. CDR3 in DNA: TGTGCCAGCAGTCCTCGGGGACAGGGGGCCTACGAGCAGTACTTC.

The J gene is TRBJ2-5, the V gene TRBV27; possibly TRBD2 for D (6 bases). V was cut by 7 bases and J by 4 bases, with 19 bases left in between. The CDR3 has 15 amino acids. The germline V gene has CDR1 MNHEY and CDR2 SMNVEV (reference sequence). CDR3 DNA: TGTGCCAGCACCCAAAATGGAGGGGTTCTAGAGACCCAGTACTTC. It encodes CASTQNGGVLETQYF.

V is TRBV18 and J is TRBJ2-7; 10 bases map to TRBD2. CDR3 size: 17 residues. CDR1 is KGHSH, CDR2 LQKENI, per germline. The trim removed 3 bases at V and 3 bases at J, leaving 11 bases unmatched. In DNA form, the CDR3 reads TGTGCCAGCTCACCGTTAGAGGCTAGCGGGGGTGTCTACGAGCAGTACTTC. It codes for CASSPLEASGGVYEQYF.

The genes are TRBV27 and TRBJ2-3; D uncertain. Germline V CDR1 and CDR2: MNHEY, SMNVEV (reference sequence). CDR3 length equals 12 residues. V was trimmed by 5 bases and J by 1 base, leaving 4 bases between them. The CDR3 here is CASSPRTDTQYF. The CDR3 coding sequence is TGTGCCAGCAGTCCTCGCACAGATACGCAGTATTTT.

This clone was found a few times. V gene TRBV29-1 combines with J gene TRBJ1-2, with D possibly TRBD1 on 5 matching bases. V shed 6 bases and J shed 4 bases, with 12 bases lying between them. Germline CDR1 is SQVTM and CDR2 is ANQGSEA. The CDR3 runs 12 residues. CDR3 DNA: TGCAGCGTGGGGCAATGGGGCTATGGCTACACCTTC. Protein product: CSVGQWGYGYTF.

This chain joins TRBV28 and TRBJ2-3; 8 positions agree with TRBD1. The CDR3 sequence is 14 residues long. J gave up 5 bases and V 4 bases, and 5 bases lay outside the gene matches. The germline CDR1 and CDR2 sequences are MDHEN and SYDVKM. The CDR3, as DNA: TGTGCCAGCAGTTCCGGGACAGGAGTAGATACGCAGTATTTT. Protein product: CASSSGTGVDTQYF.

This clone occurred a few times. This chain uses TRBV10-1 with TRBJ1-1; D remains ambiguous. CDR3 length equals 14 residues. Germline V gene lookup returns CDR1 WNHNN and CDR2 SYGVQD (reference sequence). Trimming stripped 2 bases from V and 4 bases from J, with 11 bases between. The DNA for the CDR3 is TGCGCCAGCAGTGAGAATCCGGGAAGCACTGAAGCTTTCTTT. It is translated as CASSENPGSTEAFF.

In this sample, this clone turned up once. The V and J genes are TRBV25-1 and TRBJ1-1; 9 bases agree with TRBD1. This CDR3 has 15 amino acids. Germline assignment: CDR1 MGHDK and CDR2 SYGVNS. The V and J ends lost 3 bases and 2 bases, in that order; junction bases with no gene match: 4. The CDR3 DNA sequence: TGTGCCAGCAGTGACTGGGACAGGGAAAACACTGAAGCTTTCTTT. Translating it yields CASSDWDRENTEAFF. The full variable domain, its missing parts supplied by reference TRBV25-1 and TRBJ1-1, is EADIYQTPRYLVIGTGKKITLECSQTMGHDKMYWYQQDPGMELHLIHYSYGVNSTEKGDLSSESTVSRIRTEHFPLTLESARPSHTSQYLCASSDWDRENTEAFFGQGTRLTVV.

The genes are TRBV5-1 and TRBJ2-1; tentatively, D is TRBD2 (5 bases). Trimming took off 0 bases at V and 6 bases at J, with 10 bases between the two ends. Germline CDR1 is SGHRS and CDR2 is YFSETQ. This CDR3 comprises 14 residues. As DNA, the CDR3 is TGCGCCAGCAGCTTGGTCTATGCGGGCAATGAGCAGTTCTTC. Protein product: CASSLVYAGNEQFF.

The DNA for the CDR3 is TGCGCCAGCAGCTTGGACGGCTACGAGCAGTACTTC. Translating gives CASSLDGYEQYF. The chain has TRBV5-1 and TRBJ2-7; D gene uncertain. Trimming took 0 bases from V and 3 from J, leaving 4 bases between them. Germline CDR1 is SGHRS and CDR2 is YFSETQ. This CDR3 has 12 residues.

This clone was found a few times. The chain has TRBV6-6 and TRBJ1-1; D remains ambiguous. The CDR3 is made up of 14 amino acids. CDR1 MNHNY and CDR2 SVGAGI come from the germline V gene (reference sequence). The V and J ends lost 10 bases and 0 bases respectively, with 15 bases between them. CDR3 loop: CATERRGMNTEAFF. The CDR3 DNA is TGTGCCACCGAGAGGAGAGGGATGAACACTGAAGCTTTCTTT.

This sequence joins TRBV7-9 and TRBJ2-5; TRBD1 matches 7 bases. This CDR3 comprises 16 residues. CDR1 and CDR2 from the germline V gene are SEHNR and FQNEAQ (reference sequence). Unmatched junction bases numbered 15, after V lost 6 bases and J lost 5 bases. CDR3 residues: CASSSPGQSAGETQYF. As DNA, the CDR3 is TGTGCCAGCAGTTCACCGGGACAGTCGGCCGGGGAGACCCAGTACTTC.

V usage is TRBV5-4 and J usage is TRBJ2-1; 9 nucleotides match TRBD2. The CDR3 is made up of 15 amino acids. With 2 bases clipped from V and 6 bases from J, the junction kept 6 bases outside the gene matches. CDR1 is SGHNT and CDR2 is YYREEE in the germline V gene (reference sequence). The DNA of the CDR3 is TGTGCCAGCAGCTTTGCGGGAGGGAACCTCAATGAGCAGTTCTTC. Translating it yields CASSFAGGNLNEQFF.

CDR3 region: CASSSNRAGAQHF. The CDR3 region has the DNA TGTGCCAGCAGCTCCAACAGGGCTGGGGCCCAGCATTTT. The gene calls are TRBV28 and TRBJ1-5, with D perhaps TRBD1 (6 bases). Germline CDR1 MDHEN, CDR2 SYDVKM. Trimming took 6 bases from V and 11 from J, leaving 17 bases between them. This CDR3 spans 13 amino acids.

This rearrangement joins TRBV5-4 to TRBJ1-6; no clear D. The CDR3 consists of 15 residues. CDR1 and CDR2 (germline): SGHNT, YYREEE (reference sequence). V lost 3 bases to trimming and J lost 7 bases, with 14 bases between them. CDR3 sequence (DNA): TGTGCCAGCAGCTCGGACTCAGTGGGGAATTCACCCCTCCACTTT. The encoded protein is CASSSDSVGNSPLHF.

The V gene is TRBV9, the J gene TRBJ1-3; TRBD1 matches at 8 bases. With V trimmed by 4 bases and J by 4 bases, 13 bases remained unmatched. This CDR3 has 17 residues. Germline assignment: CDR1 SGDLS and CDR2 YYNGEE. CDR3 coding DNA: TGTGCCAGCAGCATCGGACAGGGCGCTCTGGGCGGAAACACCATATATTTT. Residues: CASSIGQGALGGNTIYF.

DNA for the CDR3: TGTGCCAGCAGTTATCCCGGGGGACCCGGCGAGCAGTACTTC. Residues: CASSYPGGPGEQYF. The gene calls are TRBV28 and TRBJ2-7; a possible D gene is TRBD2 (6 bases). The CDR3 covers 14 residues. The germline V gene encodes CDR1 MDHEN and CDR2 SYDVKM. V was shortened by 4 bases and J by 6 bases, with 16 bases between the two germline ends.

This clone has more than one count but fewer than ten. The CDR3 loop reads CASSEISGVNEKLFF. The CDR3 DNA reads as TGTGCCAGCAGTGAAATATCAGGGGTTAATGAAAAACTGTTTTTT. The chain uses TRBV6-1 and TRBJ1-4, with D perhaps TRBD1 (6 bases). Trimming cost V 2 bases and J 4 bases, with 11 bases left between them. The CDR3 runs to 15 residues. Germline V lookup: CDR1 MNHNS, CDR2 SASEGT.

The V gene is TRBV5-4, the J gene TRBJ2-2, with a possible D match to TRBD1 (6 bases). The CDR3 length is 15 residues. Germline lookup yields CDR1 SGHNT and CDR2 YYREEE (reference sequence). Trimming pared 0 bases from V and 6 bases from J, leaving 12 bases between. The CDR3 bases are TGTGCCAGCAGCTTGGGGGGGCTCGGGTCCGGGGAGCTGTTTTTT. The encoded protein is CASSLGGLGSGELFF.

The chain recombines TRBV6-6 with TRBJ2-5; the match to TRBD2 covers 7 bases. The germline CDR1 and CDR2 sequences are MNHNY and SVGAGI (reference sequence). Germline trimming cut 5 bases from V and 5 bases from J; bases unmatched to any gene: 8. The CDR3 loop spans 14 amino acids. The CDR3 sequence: CASSPGAGRETQYF. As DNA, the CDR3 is TGTGCCAGCAGTCCAGGAGCGGGGCGGGAGACCCAGTACTTC.

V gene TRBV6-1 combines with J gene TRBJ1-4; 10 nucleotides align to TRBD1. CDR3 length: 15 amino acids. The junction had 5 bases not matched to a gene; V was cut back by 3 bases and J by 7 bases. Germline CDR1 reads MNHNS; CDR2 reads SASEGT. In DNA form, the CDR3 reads TGTGCCAGCAGTGACTGGACAGGGGGTAGTGAAAAACTGTTTTTT. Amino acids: CASSDWTGGSEKLFF.

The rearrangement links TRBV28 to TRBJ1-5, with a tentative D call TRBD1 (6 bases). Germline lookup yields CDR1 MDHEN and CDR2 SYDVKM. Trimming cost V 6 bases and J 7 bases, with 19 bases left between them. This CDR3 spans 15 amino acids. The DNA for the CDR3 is TGTGCCAGCAGAGCCGGGACATCCCTAATCCAGCCCCAGCATTTT. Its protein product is CASRAGTSLIQPQHF.

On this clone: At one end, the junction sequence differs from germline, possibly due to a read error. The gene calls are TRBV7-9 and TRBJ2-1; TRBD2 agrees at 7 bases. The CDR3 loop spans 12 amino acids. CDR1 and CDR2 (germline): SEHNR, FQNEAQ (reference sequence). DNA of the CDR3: TGTGCCAGCAGCTTAGGTAGGCGGGAGCACTTCTTC. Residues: CASSLGRREHFF.

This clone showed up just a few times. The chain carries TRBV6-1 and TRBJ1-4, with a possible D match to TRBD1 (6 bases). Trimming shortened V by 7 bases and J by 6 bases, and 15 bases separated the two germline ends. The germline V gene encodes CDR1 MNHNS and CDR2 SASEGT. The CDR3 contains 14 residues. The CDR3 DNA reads TGTGCCAGCAAGATCGACAGGATGGATGAAAAACTGTTTTTT. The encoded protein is CASKIDRMDEKLFF.

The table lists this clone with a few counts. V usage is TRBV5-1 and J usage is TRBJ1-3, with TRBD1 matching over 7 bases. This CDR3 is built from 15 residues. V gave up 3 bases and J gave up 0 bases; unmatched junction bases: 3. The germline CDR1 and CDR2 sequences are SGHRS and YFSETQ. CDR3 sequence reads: CASSSTGSSGNTIYF. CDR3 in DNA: TGCGCCAGCAGCTCGACAGGGAGCTCTGGAAACACCATATATTTT.